One sample yielded the 14 T cell receptor beta chains listed below, sequenced in a study of beta chain features in type 1 diabetes. Expressed TCRB transcripts got sequenced, as all isolated RNA was reverse transcribed. The protocol was immunoSEQ multiplex PCR, while the TCRdb copy is restricted to in-frame clones and leaves out a portion. The sample consists of 300,000 to 450,000 clones, 9.6% of them appearing once. No antigen has been identified for these receptors. Study-wide results and caveats: Significant though moderate, a shortening of TCRB CDR3s appeared in all four CD4+ subsets of Type 1 diabetes patients.

The material sequenced was central memory CD4+ T cells from blood. The receptor source for this set is a man younger than 40 with type 1 diabetes.

The chain recombines TRBV5-1 with TRBJ2-2; D gene ambiguous. V was shortened by 2 bases and J by 2 bases, with 7 bases between the two germline ends. The V gene's germline CDR1 is SGHRS and CDR2 YFSETQ. The CDR3 is 14 residues long. CDR3 sequence (DNA): TGCGCCAGCAGCTTTGGGATCAACACCGGGGAGCTGTTTTTT. This codes for CASSFGINTGELFF.

This clone was counted a few times. This CDR3 is also generated by other DNA sequences in the sample. V gene TRBV6-5 combines with J gene TRBJ2-3, with unresolved D. The V and J ends lost 2 bases and 0 bases respectively, with 9 bases between them. CDR1 MNHEY and CDR2 SVGAGI come from the germline V gene. This CDR3 region has 15 residues. CDR3 amino acids: CASSYRRSSTDTQYF. In nucleotides, the CDR3 is TGTGCCAGCAGTTACCGTAGATCTAGCACAGATACGCAGTATTTT.

Here the CDR3 reads CASSFQHGSEAFF. CDR3 coding DNA: TGTGCCAGCAGCTTCCAGCACGGCTCTGAAGCTTTCTTT. This sequence joins TRBV7-2 and TRBJ1-1, with D hard to call. Germline CDR1 is SGHTA and CDR2 is FQGNSA. CDR3 length equals 13 residues. V lost 3 bases to trimming and J lost 6 bases, with 11 bases between them.

This chain links TRBV29-1 with TRBJ2-1; D may be TRBD2 (7 bases). V lost 7 bases, J lost 6 bases, and 19 bases lay in between. The CDR3 contains 14 residues. Per germline, CDR1 SQVTM and CDR2 ANQGSEA. In nucleotides, the CDR3 is TGCAGCGGGATGGAGGGGGGGCGCGTCAATGAGCAGTTCTTC. Protein: CSGMEGGRVNEQFF.

The J gene is TRBJ2-5, the V gene TRBV5-1; TRBD2 might be the D (5 bases). The J call may not be correct, given that the DNA end is closer to TRBJ2-7. There are 16 residues in the CDR3. Per germline, CDR1 SGHRS and CDR2 YFSETQ. CDR3 nucleotide sequence: TGCGCCAGCAGCTTGAAACCCGAGCCCGGGGTGAACGAGCAGTACTTC. Translating it yields CASSLKPEPGVNEQYF.

For this clone: Because it lacks the conserved phenylalanine or tryptophan at the end, this CDR3 is likely a read error. The CDR3 region has the DNA TGTGCTAGTGGTTCGTCACCCACAGATACGCAGTATCTT. Protein: CASGSSPTDTQYL. V is TRBV12-5 and J is TRBJ2-3, with no clear D. Trimming shortened V by 4 bases and J by 2 bases, and 7 bases separated the two germline ends. In germline, CDR1 is LGHNT, CDR2 FRNRAP. This CDR3 is 13 amino acids long.

This rearrangement joins TRBV11-2 to TRBJ1-2; D ambiguous. CDR1 is SGHAT and CDR2 is FQNNGV in the germline V gene. The germline V and J ends were trimmed by 3 bases and 2 bases, with 10 bases remaining between them. The CDR3 is 14 amino acids. Here the CDR3 DNA reads TGTGCCAGCAGCTTCGTACAAGGGAACTATGGCTACACCTTC. Protein: CASSFVQGNYGYTF.

This clone was observed a few times. This sequence joins TRBV11-3 and TRBJ2-1; D is unclear. The V gene lost 1 base and the J gene lost 7 bases, with 14 bases spanning the gap. This CDR3 contains 15 residues. Looked up from germline, CDR1 is SGHNT and CDR2 is YENEEA. CDR3 protein: CASSLGRGKWNEQFF. CDR3 sequence (DNA): TGTGCCAGCAGCTTAGGCCGAGGAAAGTGGAATGAGCAGTTCTTC.

This clone was counted a few times. In nucleotides, the CDR3 is TGTGCCAGCAGGGAGACCACAGGGGACTATGGCTACACCTTC. It encodes CASRETTGDYGYTF. The rearrangement uses TRBV6-5 and TRBJ1-2, with 7 bases matching TRBD1. J was trimmed by 3 bases and V by 6 bases; bases with no gene match: 7. In germline, CDR1 is MNHEY, CDR2 SVGAGI. The CDR3 runs 14 residues.

The CDR3 region has the DNA TGTGCCAGCAGTGAAGCGGGAGGGCCGAGTGAGCAGTTCTTC. It is translated as CASSEAGGPSEQFF. The chain employs TRBV6-1 and TRBJ2-1, with 7 positions matching TRBD2. Per germline, CDR1 MNHNS and CDR2 SASEGT. CDR3 length: 14 residues. V dropped 0 bases and J dropped 9; count of bases not matched to a gene: 5.

The chain couples TRBV9 to TRBJ2-3, with a possible D match to TRBD1 (5 bases). The germline CDR1 and CDR2 sequences are SGDLS and YYNGEE. The CDR3 is made up of 14 amino acids. V was trimmed by 0 bases and J by 5 bases, leaving 10 bases between them. The CDR3 region has the DNA TGTGCCAGCAGCGTAGGGGTAGGGGAAGATACGCAGTATTTT. Its translation: CASSVGVGEDTQYF.

V is TRBV6-1 and J is TRBJ2-5; D possibly corresponds to TRBD2 (6 bases). Looked up from germline, CDR1 is MNHNS and CDR2 is SASEGT. Trimming stripped 4 bases from V and 5 bases from J, with 8 bases between. CDR3 size: 12 residues. As DNA, the CDR3 is TGTGCCAGCAGTGCGGCGGGGGAGACCCAGTACTTC. Translation gives CASSAAGETQYF.

V is TRBV7-9 and J is TRBJ1-2; TRBD1 aligns across 7 bases. In germline, CDR1 is SEHNR, CDR2 FQNEAQ (reference sequence). The CDR3 extends over 14 amino acids. The junction had 10 bases not matched to a gene; V was cut back by 4 bases and J by 8 bases. CDR3 amino acids: CASSSNRGSGGYTF. CDR3 in DNA: TGTGCCAGCAGCTCAAACAGGGGATCGGGCGGCTACACCTTC.

In this sample, this clone turned up many times. The chain recombines TRBV5-4 with TRBJ1-2; D unresolved. V was cut by 4 bases and J by 6 bases, with 13 bases left in between. The CDR3 sequence is 13 residues long. Germline V CDR1 and CDR2: SGHNT, YYREEE (reference sequence). In DNA, the CDR3 is TGTGCCAGCAGCCCCAAAGACTGGGATGGCTACACCTTC. Translating it yields CASSPKDWDGYTF. Complete variable domain (other parts from reference TRBV5-4 and TRBJ1-2): ETGVTQSPTHLIKTRGQQVTLRCSSQSGHNTVSWYQQALGQGPQFIFQYYREEENGRGNFPPRFSGLQFPNYSSELNVNALELDDSALYLCASSPKDWDGYTFGSGTRLTVV.